This T cell receptor (beta chain) is from a study of cytomegalovirus exposure and HLA in healthy donors. The overall study: The same platform used for the 666 first-cohort repertoires was also used for the 130 or so validation repertoires, as a later analysis reported.

Study-level points and caveats: Cytomegalovirus status was reportedly diagnosed by the classifier with high sensitivity and specificity.

Details on this clone: Its target is unknown.

Profiling relied on immunoSEQ multiplex PCR, and the TCRdb table lists in-frame clones only, not all of them. The sample consists of around 160,000 clones, 88% of them appearing once. CDR1 is MGHDK, CDR2 SYGVNS, per germline. The CDR3 totals 15 residues. Trimming at V came to 8 bases and at J to 0 bases, leaving 6 bases not matched to a gene. The source of this sequence is a man between 18 and 29 years old in good health and CMV-seronegative. Input material: PBMCs. This chain uses TRBV25-1 with TRBJ1-4; the match to TRBD1 covers 7 bases. CDR3 coding DNA: TGTGCCAGCTCCGACAGGGTTGCAACTAATGAAAAACTGTTTTTT. It translates to CASSDRVATNEKLFF.